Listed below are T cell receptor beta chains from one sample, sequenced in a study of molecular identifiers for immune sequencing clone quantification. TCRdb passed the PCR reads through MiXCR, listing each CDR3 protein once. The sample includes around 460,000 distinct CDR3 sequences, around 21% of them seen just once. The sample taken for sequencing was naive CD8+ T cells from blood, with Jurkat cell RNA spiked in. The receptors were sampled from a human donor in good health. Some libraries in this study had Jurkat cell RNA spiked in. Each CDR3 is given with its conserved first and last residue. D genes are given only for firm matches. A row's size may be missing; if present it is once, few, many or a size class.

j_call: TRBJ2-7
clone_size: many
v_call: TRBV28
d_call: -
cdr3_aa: CASSLFGREQYF
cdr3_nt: TGTGCCAGCAGTTTATTTGGTCGGGAGCAGTACTTC

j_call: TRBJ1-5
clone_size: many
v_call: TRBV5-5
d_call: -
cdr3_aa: CASSETGSLNQPQHF
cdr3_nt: TGTGCCAGCAGTGAAACAGGGAGTTTAAACCAGCCCCAGCATTTT

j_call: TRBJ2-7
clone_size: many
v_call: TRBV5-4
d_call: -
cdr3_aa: CASSLTVGQGSSYEQYF
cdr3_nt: TGTGCCAGCAGCCTGACCGTCGGTCAGGGTAGTTCCTACGAGCAGTACTTC

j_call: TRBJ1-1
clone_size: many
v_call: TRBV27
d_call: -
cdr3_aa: CASSLILGRLTEAFF
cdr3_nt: TGTGCCAGCAGTTTAATTCTCGGACGCCTCACTGAAGCTTTCTTT

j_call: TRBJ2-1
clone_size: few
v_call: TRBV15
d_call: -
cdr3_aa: CATSRVPGRDNEQFF
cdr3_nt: TGTGCCACCAGCAGAGTTCCTGGACGAGACAATGAGCAGTTCTTC

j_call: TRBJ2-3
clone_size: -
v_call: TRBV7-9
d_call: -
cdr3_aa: CASSSLSSTDTQYF
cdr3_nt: TGTGCCAGCAGCTCACTATCGAGCACAGATACGCAGTATTTT

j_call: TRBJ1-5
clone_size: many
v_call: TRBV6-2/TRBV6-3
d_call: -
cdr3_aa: CASSYVGLNQPQHF
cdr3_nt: TGTGCCAGCAGTTACGTGGGTCTTAATCAGCCCCAGCATTTT

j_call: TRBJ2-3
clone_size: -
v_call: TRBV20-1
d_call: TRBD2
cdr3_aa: CSARDKTSVGPLTDTQYF
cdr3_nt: TGCAGTGCTAGAGATAAAACTAGCGTGGGGCCACTCACAGATACGCAGTATTTT

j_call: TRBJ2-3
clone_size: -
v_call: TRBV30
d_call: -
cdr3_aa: CAWSQVSTDTQYF
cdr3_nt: TGTGCCTGGAGCCAGGTCAGCACAGATACGCAGTATTTT

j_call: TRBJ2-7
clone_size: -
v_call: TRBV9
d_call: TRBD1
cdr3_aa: CASSVSGTESYEQYF
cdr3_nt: TGTGCCAGCAGCGTTTCCGGGACAGAATCCTACGAGCAGTACTTC

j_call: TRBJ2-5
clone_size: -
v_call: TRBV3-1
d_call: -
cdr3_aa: CASSQIGNQETQYF
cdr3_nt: TGTGCCAGCAGCCAGATCGGGAACCAAGAGACCCAGTACTTC

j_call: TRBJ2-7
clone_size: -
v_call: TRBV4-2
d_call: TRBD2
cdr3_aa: CASSQELGGLAGLQQNEQYF
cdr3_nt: TGTGCCAGCAGCCAAGAGCTCGGGGGACTAGCGGGACTACAACAAAACGAGCAGTACTTC

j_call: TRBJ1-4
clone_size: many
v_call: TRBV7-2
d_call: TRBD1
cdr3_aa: CASSPGTGATNEKLFF
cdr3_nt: TGTGCCAGCAGCCCCGGGACAGGGGCAACTAATGAAAAACTGTTTTTT

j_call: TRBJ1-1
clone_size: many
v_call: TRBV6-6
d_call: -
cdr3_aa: CASTVTLNTEAFF
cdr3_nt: TGTGCCAGCACCGTTACACTCAACACTGAAGCTTTCTTT

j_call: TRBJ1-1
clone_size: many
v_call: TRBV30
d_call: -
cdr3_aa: CAWTVFGAEAFF
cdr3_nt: TGTGCCTGGACGGTGTTCGGTGCTGAAGCTTTCTTT

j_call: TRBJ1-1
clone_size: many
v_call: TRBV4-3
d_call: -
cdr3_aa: CASSQEAEENTEAFF
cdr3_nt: TGCGCCAGCAGCCAAGAGGCGGAGGAGAACACTGAAGCTTTCTTT

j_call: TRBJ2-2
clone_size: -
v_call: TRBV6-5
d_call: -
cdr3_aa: CASSYSAGSGELFF
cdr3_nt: TGTGCCAGCAGTTACTCGGCGGGTTCCGGGGAGCTGTTTTTT

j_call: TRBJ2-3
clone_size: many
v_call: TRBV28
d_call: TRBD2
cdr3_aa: CASSGRRPDTQYF
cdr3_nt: TGTGCCAGCAGCGGGAGGAGGCCAGATACGCAGTATTTT

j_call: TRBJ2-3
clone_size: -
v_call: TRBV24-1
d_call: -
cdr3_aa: CATSRGLSGVFVGTDTQYF
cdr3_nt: TGTGCCACCAGCCGGGGATTATCGGGAGTTTTTGTAGGCACAGATACGCAGTATTTT

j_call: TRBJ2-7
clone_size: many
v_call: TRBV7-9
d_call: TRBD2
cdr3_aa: CASSSERGTRGFYEQYF
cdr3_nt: TGTGCCAGCAGCTCGGAACGAGGGACTAGAGGGTTCTACGAGCAGTACTTC

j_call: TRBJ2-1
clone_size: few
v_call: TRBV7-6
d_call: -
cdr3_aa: CASGPEDSYNEQFF
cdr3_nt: TGTGCCAGCGGACCGGAGGACTCCTACAATGAGCAGTTCTTC

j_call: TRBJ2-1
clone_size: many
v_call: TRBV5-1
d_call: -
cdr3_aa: CASSPPRQGGSGNEQFF
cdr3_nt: TGCGCCAGCAGCCCGCCCCGGCAGGGGGGGTCGGGGAATGAGCAGTTCTTC

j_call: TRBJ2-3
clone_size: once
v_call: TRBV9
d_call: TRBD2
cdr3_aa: CASSRGLAGVTDTQYF
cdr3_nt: TGTGCCAGCAGCCGGGGACTAGCGGGAGTAACAGATACGCAGTATTTT

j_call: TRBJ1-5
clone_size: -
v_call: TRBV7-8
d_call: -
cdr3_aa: CASSLNTDQPQHF
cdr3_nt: TGTGCCAGCAGCTTAAACACCGATCAGCCCCAGCATTTT